These 9 T cell receptor beta chains share one sample of origin, sequenced in a study of response to subunit inactivated influenza vaccine. TCRdb analysed the RT-PCR reads with MiXCR anew, one entry per CDR3 protein. The table lists approximately 680,000 distinct CDR3 sequences, 15% to 18% of them singletons. Here the sequenced sample was PBMCs from blood, taken 12 days after vaccination. The source is a man aged 45-65 years who received an inactivated influenza vaccine.

This clonotype occurred a few times. The genes are TRBV10-3 and TRBJ2-7; D perhaps matches TRBD2 (5 bases). V was cut by 4 bases and J by 5 bases, with 12 bases left in between. Per germline, CDR1 ENHRY and CDR2 SYGVKD. The CDR3 sequence is 13 residues long. Here the CDR3 reads CAISGRLANEQYF. For the CDR3, the DNA is TGTGCCATCAGTGGAAGGCTAGCTAACGAGCAGTACTTC.

In its sample, this clonotype was seen a few times. The J gene is TRBJ2-3, the V gene TRBV18; D not certain. V was cut by 2 bases and J by 0 bases, with 6 bases left in between. CDR1 KGHSH and CDR2 LQKENI come from the germline V gene. The CDR3 covers 14 residues. Here the CDR3 reads CASSPRQSTDTQYF. The CDR3 coding sequence is TGTGCCAGCTCACCAAGGCAGAGCACAGATACGCAGTATTTT.

J is TRBJ2-3 and V is TRBV20-1, with TRBD2 matching over 13 bases. This CDR3 is 15 amino acids long. Trimming cost V 3 bases and J 4 bases; bases outside gene matches: 4. Germline V gene sequence: CDR1 DFQATT, CDR2 SNEGSKA (reference sequence). CDR3 sequence (DNA): TGCAGTGCTAGGGATACTAGCGGGAGGGCAGATACGCAGTATTTT. Translated: CSARDTSGRADTQYF.

There are a few counts of this clonotype. V gene TRBV5-1 combines with J gene TRBJ2-2; TRBD1 matches at 7 bases. The J segment lost 5 bases and the V segment lost 4 bases, leaving 8 bases of the junction unmatched. The germline V gene has CDR1 SGHRS and CDR2 YFSETQ. The CDR3 extends over 15 amino acids. Here the CDR3 reads CASSVPTGSTGELFF. The CDR3 DNA reads as TGCGCCAGCAGCGTCCCGACAGGGTCAACCGGGGAGCTGTTTTTT.

The chain has TRBV11-2 and TRBJ2-1, with TRBD2 as a possible D gene (6 bases). This CDR3 has 15 residues. The germline V gene has CDR1 SGHAT and CDR2 FQNNGV. V was clipped by 4 bases and J by 1 base, with 11 bases between them. The DNA of the CDR3 is TGTGCCAGCAGCTCATTCGGGGGTTCCTACAATGAGCAGTTCTTC. It translates to CASSSFGGSYNEQFF.

This rearrangement joins TRBV27 to TRBJ1-2; 11 bases are shared with TRBD1. The V segment lost 4 bases and the J segment 6 bases; nucleotides outside the gene matches: 1. The CDR3 length is 13 residues. Germline V CDR1 and CDR2: MNHEY, SMNVEV (reference sequence). The CDR3 loop is CASSWTGGNGYTF. The CDR3 coding sequence is TGTGCCAGCAGTTGGACAGGGGGCAATGGCTACACCTTC.

The chain joins TRBV5-1 to TRBJ2-1, with D perhaps matching TRBD2 (5 bases). Germline V CDR1 and CDR2: SGHRS, YFSETQ. Trimming pared 0 bases from V and 8 bases from J, leaving 15 bases between. The CDR3 is made up of 15 amino acids. CDR3 sequence: CASSLGRERSHEQFF. The CDR3 nucleotides read TGCGCCAGCAGCTTGGGTAGGGAGCGGTCCCATGAGCAGTTCTTC.

The rearrangement links TRBV3-1 to TRBJ2-7; 11 bases are shared with TRBD2. V lost 11 bases, J lost 6 bases, and 24 bases stayed unmatched. CDR3 length equals 18 residues. Germline V gives CDR1 LGHDT, CDR2 YNNKEL (reference sequence). CDR3 bases: TGTGCCTTCAGTTACACAGGGTTTACTAGCGGGAGCTTCGGCGAGCAGTACTTC. Amino acids: CAFSYTGFTSGSFGEQYF.

This sequence joins TRBV5-1 and TRBJ2-7; D call uncertain. This CDR3 contains 16 residues. Germline V gene sequence: CDR1 SGHRS, CDR2 YFSETQ. The V end lost 0 bases, the J end lost 4 bases, and 17 bases lay between the germline ends. The CDR3 loop reads CASSLVVGSHGYEQYF. CDR3 bases: TGCGCCAGCAGCTTGGTCGTCGGATCCCATGGGTACGAGCAGTACTTC.